This is a list of T cell receptor beta chains from one sample in a study of identical twins. TCRdb re-derived calls from the 5' RACE reads in MiXCR, one entry per CDR3 protein. The sample contains approximately 670,000 distinct CDR3 sequences, around 5.7% of which appear only once. Sequences were obtained from naive T cells sorted from blood. Every receptor here comes from a man younger than 35 in good health. CDR3s include the opening cysteine and the closing phenylalanine or tryptophan. A D gene is named only where the DNA matches it firmly. The size field is filled for only some rows; it gives once, few, many or a size class.

>TRBJ2-5|-|TRBD2|TRBV2
TGTGCCAGCGGCCGGGGGGCCCAGTACTTC
CASGRGAQYF
>TRBJ2-7|once|TRBD1|TRBV27
TGTACCAGCAGTTTATCGGGGACAGTTAGCTCCTACGAGCAGTACTTC
CTSSLSGTVSSYEQYF
>TRBJ2-3|many|-|TRBV10-1
TGCGCCAGCAGTGAGTCCCCTACCCCCGGGGGAGATACGCAGTATTTT
CASSESPTPGGDTQYF
>TRBJ1-1|many|-|TRBV6-1
TGTGCCAGCATCCTAATGGTCGGGACGCTAACTGAAGCTTTCTTT
CASILMVGTLTEAFF
>TRBJ2-1|many|TRBD2|TRBV5-4
TGTGCCAGCAGCTTACTAGCGGGAGTAAATCTAGGGTCCTACAATGAGCAGTTCTTC
CASSLLAGVNLGSYNEQFF
>TRBJ2-1|many|TRBD1|TRBV24-1
TGTGCCACCAGTGATTCTGGGACAGGGGGCTGGGAGCAGTTCTTC
CATSDSGTGGWEQFF
>TRBJ2-5|few|-|TRBV24-1
TGTGCCACCAGTGATTATAGCGCAGGGTCCGTTTCGGGTGGAATAGAGACCCAGTACTTC
CATSDYSAGSVSGGIETQYF
>TRBJ2-5|-|TRBD2|TRBV19
TGTGCCAGTAGTTCTGTAGCGGGAGTAGAGACCCAGTACTTC
CASSSVAGVETQYF
>TRBJ2-1|few|-|TRBV6-1
TGTGCCAGCATAAAGGGGGGACTGAGCTCCTACAATGAGCAGTTCTTC
CASIKGGLSSYNEQFF
>TRBJ2-3|-|-|TRBV24-1
TGTGCCACCAGTGACACTACCTCGACGCGGACGCAGTATTTT
CATSDTTSTRTQYF
>TRBJ2-1|-|TRBD1|TRBV18
TGTGCCAGCTCATCAACAGGACAGGCGATGGCGCTCTTC
CASSSTGQAMALF
>TRBJ2-3|-|-|TRBV7-9
TGTGCCAGCAGCTCCACCTGGGGCTCAACTGGATGGGATACGCAGTATTTT
CASSSTWGSTGWDTQYF
>TRBJ2-7|few|-|TRBV24-1
TGTGCCACCAGTGATCCCCGGGGAGGAGGGGAAGGCGAGCAGTACTTC
CATSDPRGGGEGEQYF
>TRBJ2-7|few|TRBD1|TRBV28
TGTGCCACCAACACCCGGACAGGGGTCCGGGAGCAGTACTTC
CATNTRTGVREQYF
>TRBJ2-1|-|TRBD2|TRBV7-6
TGTGCCAGCAGCTCCAGATTTAGCGGGAGGACCAACTCCTACAATGAGCAGTTCTTC
CASSSRFSGRTNSYNEQFF
>TRBJ2-3|few|-|TRBV5-6
TGTGCCAGCAGCTTGGCGGGGGTTGGTTCGGCAGATACGCAGTATTTT
CASSLAGVGSADTQYF
>TRBJ1-5|many|-|TRBV4-3
TGCGCCAGCAGCAAGAACAGGGTCGGAAATCAGCCCCAGCATTTT
CASSKNRVGNQPQHF
>TRBJ1-1|many|-|TRBV4-3
TGCGCCAGCAGCCAAAAAAAGGGGGGTAACCGAGCGAACACTGAAGCTTTCTTT
CASSQKKGGNRANTEAFF
>TRBJ1-2|many|-|TRBV20-1
TGCAGTGCTGGGATCTATGGCTACACCTTC
CSAGIYGYTF
>TRBJ2-1|few|-|TRBV5-1
TGCGCCAGCAGCTTGGATTGGGCCCTGGGCAACAATGAGCAGTTCTTC
CASSLDWALGNNEQFF
>TRBJ2-3|-|TRBD1|TRBV24-1
TGTGCCACCAGTGATGCTGGACAGGGGCCGGATACGCAGTATTTT
CATSDAGQGPDTQYF
>TRBJ2-1|many|TRBD2|TRBV20-1
TGCAGTGCAAAGCGTCCTAGCGGGAGGAGTAATGAGCAGTTCTTC
CSAKRPSGRSNEQFF
>TRBJ1-1|-|-|TRBV7-9
TGTGCCAACCAGCTCTTGGTGAACACTGAAGCTTTCTTT
CANQLLVNTEAFF
>TRBJ2-3|many|-|TRBV11-2
TGTGCCAGCTGGACGGGGTCTGGGATGGCGGCAGATACGCAGTATTTT
CASWTGSGMAADTQYF
>TRBJ2-7|many|-|TRBV12-3/TRBV12-4
TGTGCCAGCAGCTTCGGAGCCTACGAGCAGTACTTC
CASSFGAYEQYF
>TRBJ1-6|few|-|TRBV4-3
TGCGCCAGCAGCCAAGATCGAACGAGCTCCTATAATTCACCCCTCCACTTT
CASSQDRTSSYNSPLHF
>TRBJ2-7|-|-|TRBV14
TGTGCCAGCAGTTACGGCAGCGAACCCTACGAGCAGTACTTC
CASSYGSEPYEQYF
>TRBJ2-3|-|-|TRBV5-1
TGCGCCAGCAGCTGGCTACCAGTTCGCCCTAGCACAGATACGCAGTATTTT
CASSWLPVRPSTDTQYF